Listed below are T cell receptor beta chains from one sample, sequenced in a study of identical twins. TCRdb used MiXCR to reprocess the 5' RACE reads, holding one entry per CDR3 protein. Of around 1.7 million distinct CDR3 sequences listed, more than 30% are singletons. Input material: cord blood. These TCRs come from a newborn girl in good health. Each CDR3 is given with its conserved first and last residue. A D gene is named only where the DNA matches it firmly. Size tells how often a clone was seen (once, few, many) or the class of an expanded clone, and some rows leave it out.

v_gene: TRBV25-1
j_gene: TRBJ2-7
abundance: -
d_gene: -
CDR3nt: TGTGCCAGCAGAGAGACAGTCCACGAGCAGTACTTC
CDR3aa: CASRETVHEQYF

v_gene: TRBV2
j_gene: TRBJ2-5
abundance: -
d_gene: -
CDR3nt: TGTGCCAGCAAGGGGGTTAAGTGGGAGACCCAGTACTTC
CDR3aa: CASKGVKWETQYF

v_gene: TRBV20-1
j_gene: TRBJ1-5
abundance: few
d_gene: TRBD1
CDR3nt: TGCAGTGCTAGTAGACAGGGCCGTCATAGCAATCAGCCCCAGCATTTT
CDR3aa: CSASRQGRHSNQPQHF

v_gene: TRBV4-2
j_gene: TRBJ1-4
abundance: -
d_gene: -
CDR3nt: TGTGCCAGCAGCCAAGAGGGAACTAATGAAAAACTGTTTTTT
CDR3aa: CASSQEGTNEKLFF

v_gene: TRBV2
j_gene: TRBJ1-2
abundance: -
d_gene: -
CDR3nt: TGTGCCAGCAGTGTTGTGACTTTCTATGGCTACACCTTC
CDR3aa: CASSVVTFYGYTF

v_gene: TRBV24-1
j_gene: TRBJ1-1
abundance: -
d_gene: -
CDR3nt: TGTGCCACCAGTGATGGGGGGAGACACGCTGAAGCTTTCTTT
CDR3aa: CATSDGGRHAEAFF

v_gene: TRBV2
j_gene: TRBJ2-5
abundance: -
d_gene: TRBD2
CDR3nt: TGTGCCAGCCAAGTTGGATCTGGCGGGAGAGAGACCCAGTACTTC
CDR3aa: CASQVGSGGRETQYF

v_gene: TRBV20-1
j_gene: TRBJ2-7
abundance: -
d_gene: TRBD2
CDR3nt: TGCAGTGCTAGTAAGGGCATGACTAGCGGGAGCCACGAGCAGTACTTC
CDR3aa: CSASKGMTSGSHEQYF

v_gene: TRBV5-1
j_gene: TRBJ2-4
abundance: -
d_gene: TRBD1
CDR3nt: TGCGCCAGCAGGGGGGGACAGGGAAACATTCAGTACTTC
CDR3aa: CASRGGQGNIQYF

v_gene: TRBV29-1
j_gene: TRBJ1-3
abundance: -
d_gene: TRBD1
CDR3nt: TGCAGCGTCCAGGGGGACACCATATATTTT
CDR3aa: CSVQGDTIYF

v_gene: TRBV20-1
j_gene: TRBJ1-4
abundance: -
d_gene: TRBD1
CDR3nt: TGCAGTGCTAGATATCAGGGGGTAGCTAATGAAAAACTGTTTTTT
CDR3aa: CSARYQGVANEKLFF

v_gene: TRBV20-1
j_gene: TRBJ2-7
abundance: many
d_gene: -
CDR3nt: TGCAGTGCTAGAGGCAGGAGCTCCTACGAGCAGTACTTC
CDR3aa: CSARGRSSYEQYF

v_gene: TRBV20-1
j_gene: TRBJ2-7
abundance: few
d_gene: -
CDR3nt: TGCAGTGCTAGAGATAGGGCACTCGGGGAGCGGCGCTCCTACGAGCAGTACTTC
CDR3aa: CSARDRALGERRSYEQYF

v_gene: TRBV2
j_gene: TRBJ2-7
abundance: -
d_gene: TRBD2
CDR3nt: TGTGCCAGCACCACTAGGAGGCCGGGAGGACTAGAGAGCAGCAGTAATGAGCAGTACTTC
CDR3aa: CASTTRRPGGLESSSNEQYF

v_gene: TRBV6-5
j_gene: TRBJ2-5
abundance: -
d_gene: TRBD2
CDR3nt: TGTGCCAGCAGTTACTTCGGTAGACTAGCGGGAGGTGGTGAGACCCAGTACTTC
CDR3aa: CASSYFGRLAGGGETQYF

v_gene: TRBV20-1
j_gene: TRBJ2-7
abundance: -
d_gene: TRBD2
CDR3nt: TGCAGTGCTCCTGGACTAGCGGTGAACCACGAGCAGTACTTC
CDR3aa: CSAPGLAVNHEQYF

v_gene: TRBV21-1
j_gene: TRBJ1-5
abundance: many
d_gene: -
CDR3nt: TGTGCCAGCAGCAAAGCTGACCGGGACAGGGAACTCGATCAGCCCCAGCATTTT
CDR3aa: CASSKADRDRELDQPQHF

v_gene: TRBV25-1
j_gene: TRBJ1-2
abundance: -
d_gene: TRBD1
CDR3nt: TGTGCCAGCAGTGAATGGGACAGGGGGAATGGCTACACCTTC
CDR3aa: CASSEWDRGNGYTF

v_gene: TRBV2
j_gene: TRBJ1-6
abundance: -
d_gene: -
CDR3nt: TGTGCCAGCAGTGGTAGGGCGCCCTATAATTCACCCCTCCACTTT
CDR3aa: CASSGRAPYNSPLHF

v_gene: TRBV11-1
j_gene: TRBJ1-1
abundance: few
d_gene: TRBD1
CDR3nt: TGTGCCAGCAGTTTGGGGACAGGAGCTTTCTTT
CDR3aa: CASSLGTGAFF

v_gene: TRBV18
j_gene: TRBJ2-3
abundance: -
d_gene: -
CDR3nt: TGTGCCAGCTCACCACTCCGGACAGCCGGGGGAGCAGATACGCAGTATTTT
CDR3aa: CASSPLRTAGGADTQYF

v_gene: TRBV25-1
j_gene: TRBJ1-5
abundance: few
d_gene: -
CDR3nt: TGTGCCAGCAGTGAATACAGGGACAATCAGCCCCAGCATTTT
CDR3aa: CASSEYRDNQPQHF

v_gene: TRBV29-1
j_gene: TRBJ1-2
abundance: few
d_gene: TRBD1
CDR3nt: TGCAGCGTCGCGGACAGGGGGTTTCGAAATGGCTACACCTTC
CDR3aa: CSVADRGFRNGYTF

v_gene: TRBV5-1
j_gene: TRBJ2-1
abundance: many
d_gene: -
CDR3nt: TGCGCCAGCAGCTCTCTAGTGAGTGAGCAGTTCTTC
CDR3aa: CASSSLVSEQFF